The 22 T cell receptor beta chains reported below all come from one sample, sequenced in a study of blood T cell repertoires in COVID-19. Assay: immunoSEQ multiplex PCR; the TCRdb copy retains only in-frame clones and omits some. The table has around 70,000 clones, roughly 86% seen once; the top ten hold around 35%. Source material: peripheral blood. The receptors shown here come from a man in his 70s with acute or convalescent COVID-19.

The rearrangement links TRBV7-9 to TRBJ2-2, with D possibly matching TRBD1 (5 bases). With 2 bases removed from V and 1 base from J, the gap between germline ends came to 8 bases. The CDR3 spans 15 residues. Germline V CDR1 and CDR2: SEHNR, FQNEAQ (reference sequence). CDR3 amino acids: CASSLYGQNTGELFF. The DNA for the CDR3 is TGTGCCAGCAGCTTATACGGACAGAACACCGGGGAGCTGTTTTTT.

The J gene is TRBJ1-4, the V gene TRBV2; D unclear. The germline V and J ends were trimmed by 4 bases and 8 bases, with 11 bases remaining between them. CDR1 and CDR2 (germline): SNHLY, FYNNEI. This CDR3 comprises 13 residues. The CDR3 DNA is TGTGCCAGCAGTGGAGGGTCCGGGGAAAAACTGTTTTTT. Its protein product is CASSGGSGEKLFF.

The chain carries TRBV14 and TRBJ2-1; 12 nucleotides align to TRBD2. The CDR3 spans 13 residues. J gave up 13 bases and V 5 bases, and 6 bases lay outside the gene matches. The V gene's germline CDR1 is SGHDN and CDR2 FVKESK. The DNA of the CDR3 is TGTGCCAGCAGCAGACTAGCGGGAGCTATTCAGTTCTTC. This codes for CASSRLAGAIQFF.

The V call is TRBV7-9, the J call TRBJ1-6, with 9 positions matching TRBD1. CDR3 length: 15 residues. J lost 7 bases, V lost 2 bases, and 3 bases had no gene match. Germline V gene lookup returns CDR1 SEHNR and CDR2 FQNEAQ (reference sequence). The CDR3 loop is CASSLWTGDNSPLHF. DNA of the CDR3: TGTGCCAGCAGCTTATGGACAGGGGACAATTCACCCCTCCACTTT.

This chain links TRBV28 with TRBJ1-6, with 7 bases that match TRBD1. The V gene's germline CDR1 is MDHEN and CDR2 SYDVKM. The trim removed 4 bases at V and 12 bases at J, leaving 6 bases unmatched. CDR3 length: 13 amino acids. CDR3 in amino acids: CASSWTRDRPLHF. As DNA, the CDR3 is TGTGCCAGCAGTTGGACGAGGGACAGACCCCTCCACTTT.

The chain uses TRBV5-6 and TRBJ2-3; TRBD2 might be the D (6 bases). The V gene lost 1 base and the J gene lost 4 bases, with 7 bases spanning the gap. CDR1 and CDR2 (germline): SGHDT, YYEEEE. This CDR3 comprises 13 residues. The DNA of the CDR3 is TGTGCCAGCAGCTTGTCTAGCGCAGATACGCAGTATTTT. This codes for CASSLSSADTQYF.

The chain has TRBV6-5 and TRBJ1-5, with D maybe TRBD1 (6 bases). CDR1 is MNHEY and CDR2 is SVGAGI in the germline V gene. This CDR3 has 15 amino acids. The V end lost 0 bases, the J end lost 3 bases, and 9 bases lay between the germline ends. As DNA, the CDR3 is TGTGCCAGCAGTTACTCTGGGGGCCCCAATCAGCCCCAGCATTTT. This translates into CASSYSGGPNQPQHF.

The chain has TRBV7-2 and TRBJ1-5; 7 nucleotides align to TRBD1. The germline CDR1 and CDR2 sequences are SGHTA and FQGNSA. V lost 5 bases to trimming and J lost 3 bases; unmatched junction nucleotides: 10. The CDR3 covers 16 residues. CDR3 sequence: CASSPRQGVINQPQHF. The CDR3 DNA reads TGTGCCAGCAGCCCCCGACAGGGTGTGATCAATCAGCCCCAGCATTTT.

The chain uses TRBV5-1 and TRBJ1-4; TRBD1 matches 7 bases. Per germline, CDR1 SGHRS and CDR2 YFSETQ. V shed 4 bases, J shed 7 bases, and the junction held 10 bases outside the gene matches. This CDR3 is built from 15 residues. CDR3 in amino acids: CASSPQGGVSEKLFF. CDR3 coding DNA: TGCGCCAGCAGCCCTCAAGGGGGCGTTAGTGAAAAACTGTTTTTT.

The chain employs TRBV19 and TRBJ2-1, with D possibly being TRBD2 (5 bases). This CDR3 has 15 amino acids. The germline V gene encodes CDR1 LNHDA and CDR2 SQIVND (reference sequence). Trimming pared 5 bases from V and 3 bases from J, leaving 14 bases between. The CDR3 loop is CASSPSRPGYNEQFF. The CDR3 coding sequence is TGTGCCAGTAGTCCTAGCCGCCCTGGCTACAATGAGCAGTTCTTC.

This chain links TRBV7-2 with TRBJ1-5; TRBD1 matches 7 bases. CDR3 size: 16 residues. J gave up 4 bases and V 3 bases, and 9 bases lay outside the gene matches. CDR1 is SGHTA and CDR2 is FQGNSA in the germline V gene. CDR3 sequence: CASSLWRGPGNQPQHF. As DNA, the CDR3 is TGTGCCAGCAGCTTGTGGAGGGGGCCAGGGAATCAGCCCCAGCATTTT.

The chain recombines TRBV4-3 with TRBJ2-3, with TRBD2 identical over 9 bases. The CDR3 contains 16 residues. CDR1 and CDR2 (germline): LGHNA, YSLEER. After removal of 1 base from V and 4 bases from J, the junction contained 6 bases not matched to a gene. CDR3 nucleotide sequence: TGCGCCAGCAGCCAAGGGGTAGCGGGGGAGCCAGATACGCAGTATTTT. Amino acid sequence: CASSQGVAGEPDTQYF.

The genes are TRBV28 and TRBJ1-2, with 7 bases matching TRBD1. After removal of 3 bases from V and 3 bases from J, the junction contained 4 bases not matched to a gene. The CDR3 contains 14 residues. CDR1 is MDHEN, CDR2 SYDVKM, per germline. As DNA, the CDR3 is TGTGCCAGCAGTTTTGCAGGGGGGTACTATGGCTACACCTTC. Translating it yields CASSFAGGYYGYTF.

V is TRBV6-6 and J is TRBJ1-4; D may be TRBD1 (6 bases). V was trimmed by 10 bases and J by 7 bases, leaving 10 bases between them. CDR3 size: 11 residues. Germline loops: CDR1 MNHNY, CDR2 SVGAGI (reference sequence). The CDR3: CATRTVEKLFF. The CDR3, as DNA: TGTGCCACCAGGACAGTTGAAAAACTGTTTTTT.

The chain uses TRBV5-8 and TRBJ2-3; 9 bases agree with TRBD1. V lost 0 bases to trimming and J lost 3 bases; unmatched junction nucleotides: 8. Germline CDR1 is SGHTS and CDR2 is YDEGEE. The CDR3 is 17 residues long. CDR3 amino acids: CASSLVFGQGNTDTQYF. The CDR3 DNA sequence: TGTGCCAGCAGCTTGGTGTTTGGACAGGGGAATACAGATACGCAGTATTTT.

The genes are TRBV20-1 and TRBJ1-2; D is ambiguous. V was shortened by 0 bases and J by 8 bases, with 7 bases between the two germline ends. There are 11 residues in the CDR3. Germline values: CDR1 DFQATT, CDR2 SNEGSKA (reference sequence). The CDR3 coding sequence is TGCAGTGCTAGAGATGGCGGGGGCTACACCTTC. Residues: CSARDGGGYTF.

As for this clone: Other nucleotide sequences from this sample produce the same CDR3. The chain combines TRBV5-1 with TRBJ1-6; D gene uncertain. The CDR3 covers 12 residues. With 4 bases removed from V and 7 bases from J, the gap between germline ends came to 6 bases. The germline gives CDR1 SGHRS, CDR2 YFSETQ. In DNA form, the CDR3 reads TGCGCCAGCAGCACAGCAAATTCACCCCTCCACTTT. Amino acids: CASSTANSPLHF.

This rearrangement joins TRBV28 to TRBJ2-5; TRBD1 is a possible D gene (5 bases). Trimming took 3 bases from V and 6 from J, leaving 17 bases between them. Looked up from germline, CDR1 is MDHEN and CDR2 is SYDVKM. The CDR3 totals 15 residues. The CDR3 sequence is CASSFPGPGVKTQYF. The DNA for the CDR3 is TGTGCCAGCAGTTTCCCAGGGCCCGGTGTGAAGACCCAGTACTTC.

The chain combines TRBV14 with TRBJ2-7, with 7 bases matching TRBD2. V dropped 3 bases and J dropped 5; count of bases not matched to a gene: 16. The CDR3 runs 17 residues. The germline CDR1 and CDR2 sequences are SGHDN and FVKESK. CDR3 loop: CASSHRPGLSFSHEQYF. The CDR3 nucleotides read TGTGCCAGCAGCCACCGACCGGGACTAAGTTTTTCCCACGAGCAGTACTTC.

The CDR3 DNA sequence: TGTGCCAGCAGCTTGCAGGGAACCGGGGAGCTGTTTTTT. This translates into CASSLQGTGELFF. V gene TRBV5-6 combines with J gene TRBJ2-2; maybe TRBD1 (5 bases). This CDR3 has 13 residues. Germline V gene sequence: CDR1 SGHDT, CDR2 YYEEEE. V lost 1 base, J lost 5 bases, and 6 bases lay in between.

J is TRBJ2-1 and V is TRBV2; 10 bases are shared with TRBD2. The germline V gene has CDR1 SNHLY and CDR2 FYNNEI. The J segment lost 8 bases and the V segment lost 4 bases, leaving 8 bases of the junction unmatched. The CDR3 spans 15 residues. The CDR3 sequence is CASSAILAGYDEQFF. The CDR3 DNA reads as TGTGCCAGCAGTGCAATACTAGCGGGGTACGATGAGCAGTTCTTC.

V and J are TRBV14 and TRBJ1-1; D may be TRBD1 (5 bases). The germline gives CDR1 SGHDN, CDR2 FVKESK. The CDR3 spans 13 residues. Trimming pared 3 bases from V and 5 bases from J, leaving 10 bases between. In nucleotides, the CDR3 is TGTGCCAGCAGCCACGGCAGGGCGACTGAAGCTTTCTTT. Translation gives CASSHGRATEAFF.